The 4 T cell receptor beta chains presented below share a single source sample, sequenced in a study of monozygotic twins with inflammatory bowel disease. With the 5' RACE reads reprocessed, TCRdb shows one record per CDR3 protein and no DNA. This repertoire includes some 210,000 distinct CDR3 sequences. The sample comprised blood. The receptors stem from a human donor with ulcerative colitis or Crohn's disease, or a healthy co-twin of an affected twin (not recorded which).

V gene TRBV20-1 combines with J gene TRBJ1-4; TCRdb designates TRBD1, a call that cannot be tested without DNA. There are 14 residues in the CDR3. CDR1 is DFQATT, CDR2 SNEGSKA, per germline (reference sequence). The CDR3 loop reads CSASDPNREEKLFF.

The gene calls are TRBV5-5 and TRBJ1-6; TCRdb's D gene call, TRBD1, goes unchecked for lack of DNA. The germline V gene encodes CDR1 SGHKS and CDR2 YYEKEE (reference sequence). The CDR3 runs to 18 residues. The CDR3 here is CASSGGTVHGSYNSPLHF.

The chain carries TRBV5-1 and TRBJ2-5. This CDR3 is built from 12 residues. Germline V gene data show CDR1 as SGHRS and CDR2 as YFSETQ. The CDR3 protein is CASMGFQGTQYF.

The gene calls are TRBV11-1 and TRBJ2-1; TCRdb gives TRBD2 as the D gene, but with no DNA this cannot be confirmed. This CDR3 spans 18 amino acids. Germline assignment: CDR1 SGHAT and CDR2 FQDESV (reference sequence). The chain's CDR3 is CASSSKRGLAGSYNEQFF.